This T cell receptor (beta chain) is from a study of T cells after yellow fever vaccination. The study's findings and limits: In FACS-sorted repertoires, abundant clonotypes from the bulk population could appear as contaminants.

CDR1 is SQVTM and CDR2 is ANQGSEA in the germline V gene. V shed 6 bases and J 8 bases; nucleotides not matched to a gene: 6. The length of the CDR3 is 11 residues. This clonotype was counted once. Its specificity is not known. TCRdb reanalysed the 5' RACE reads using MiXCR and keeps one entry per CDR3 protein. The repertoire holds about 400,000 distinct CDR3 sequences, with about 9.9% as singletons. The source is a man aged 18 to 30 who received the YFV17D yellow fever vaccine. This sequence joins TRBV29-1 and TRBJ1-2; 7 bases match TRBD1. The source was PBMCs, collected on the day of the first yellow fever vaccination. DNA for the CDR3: TGCAGCGTCCGACAGGGTCGGGGCTACACCTTC. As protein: CSVRQGRGYTF. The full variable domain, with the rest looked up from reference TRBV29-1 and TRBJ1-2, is SAVISQKPSRDICQRGTSLTIQCQVDSQVTMMFWYRQQPGQSLTLIATANQGSEATYESGFVIDKFPISRPNLTFSTLTVSNMSPEDSSIYLCSVRQGRGYTFGSGTRLTVV.